This T cell receptor (beta chain) originates from a study of beta chain features in type 1 diabetes. Expressed TCRB transcripts were sequenced, since all the RNA that had been isolated was reverse transcribed. TCRdb's copy holds only in-frame clones and misses some; the assay was immunoSEQ multiplex PCR. There are about 650,000 clones in the sample; around an eighth occur only once, and more than 0.1% lies in the top ten. Worth noting for this clone: Its target is not known.

V was cut by 2 bases and J by 9 bases, with 5 bases left in between. Germline V gene sequence: CDR1 MDHEN, CDR2 SYDVKM. The CDR3 length is 12 residues. General observations from the study: There was a moderate but significant shortening of TCRB CDR3s in all four CD4+ subsets of Type 1 diabetes patients.

The V call is TRBV28, the J call TRBJ1-6; D unresolved. The source of this sequence is a man aged 30-40 years with type 1 diabetes. What was sequenced was naive CD4+ T cells from blood. The CDR3 reads CASSLRLSPLHF. CDR3 nucleotide sequence: TGTGCCAGCAGTTTAAGACTTTCACCCCTCCACTTT.